The 9 T cell receptor beta chains below all came from one sample that was sequenced in a study of blood T cell repertoires in COVID-19. The method was immunoSEQ multiplex PCR; TCRdb's version includes in-frame clones alone and lacks a portion of them. This sample has some 170,000 clones, with about 87% found just once. Sequenced material: peripheral blood. The source of these receptors is a woman between 50 and 59 years old with acute or convalescent COVID-19.

The chain has TRBV19 and TRBJ2-2; 9 bases line up with TRBD1. This CDR3 has 16 residues. CDR1 is LNHDA, CDR2 SQIVND, per germline (reference sequence). Trimming at V came to 3 bases and at J to 1 base, leaving 3 bases not matched to a gene. This CDR3 is CASSIRQGGNTGELFF. As DNA, the CDR3 is TGTGCCAGTAGTATCAGACAGGGGGGGAACACCGGGGAGCTGTTTTTT. The variable domain in full, with the rest retrieved from reference TRBV19 and TRBJ2-2, is DGGITQSPKYLFRKEGQNVTLSCEQNLNHDAMYWYRQDPGQGLRLIYYSQIVNDFQKGDIAEGYSVSREKKESFPLTVTSAQKNPTAFYLCASSIRQGGNTGELFFGEGSRLTVL.

This chain joins TRBV4-3 and TRBJ1-6; 7 nucleotides line up with TRBD1. The CDR3 runs 16 residues. The V and J ends lost 0 bases and 7 bases, in that order; junction bases with no gene match: 6. Germline CDR1 LGHNA, CDR2 YSLEER. The CDR3 nucleotides are TGCGCCAGCAGCCAAGATCCGGGACAGCGGAATTCACCCCTCCACTTT. It is translated as CASSQDPGQRNSPLHF.

The CDR3 DNA reads as TGTGCCAGCAGCTTGGTTCTGACAACCTATGGCTACACCTTC. Protein: CASSLVLTTYGYTF. The gene calls are TRBV5-5 and TRBJ1-2; D gene ambiguous. Trimming removed 0 bases from V and 4 bases from J, with 10 bases in between. The CDR3 has 14 residues. Germline values: CDR1 SGHKS, CDR2 YYEKEE (reference sequence). Drawing the rest from reference TRBV5-5 and TRBJ1-2, the complete variable domain is DAGVTQSPTHLIKTRGQQVTLRCSPISGHKSVSWYQQVLGQGPQFIFQYYEKEERGRGNFPDRFSARQFPNYSSELNVNALLLGDSALYLCASSLVLTTYGYTFGSGTRLTVV.

This clone was picked up a small number of times. The CDR3 region is CASSMGQARGNTIYF. For the CDR3, the DNA is TGTGCCAGTAGTATGGGCCAGGCTCGGGGAAACACCATATATTTT. The chain joins TRBV19 to TRBJ1-3; D gene ambiguous. This CDR3 spans 15 amino acids. Germline CDR1 and CDR2: LNHDA and SQIVND (reference sequence). The germline V and J ends were trimmed by 3 bases and 4 bases, with 13 bases remaining between them.

This clone was detected a few times. This chain connects TRBV19 to TRBJ2-7, with a weak D call TRBD1 (6 bases). CDR1 and CDR2 (germline): LNHDA, SQIVND (reference sequence). The CDR3 length is 15 residues. V lost 5 bases and J 1 base, leaving 15 bases between the germline ends. The CDR3, as DNA: TGTGCCAGTAGTGGTTGGTCAGGGGCTTCCTACGAGCAGTACTTC. Translation gives CASSGWSGASYEQYF.

The chain combines TRBV5-1 with TRBJ1-2, with D possibly being TRBD1 (6 bases). Germline CDR1 and CDR2: SGHRS and YFSETQ. The CDR3 extends over 16 amino acids. V dropped 3 bases and J dropped 0 bases, with 15 bases sitting between them. Written as DNA, the CDR3 is TGCGCCAGCAGCTGGGCGTCAGGGGACGCTAACTATGGCTACACCTTC. Its translation is CASSWASGDANYGYTF.

The V gene is TRBV10-3, the J gene TRBJ2-3, with a weak D call TRBD2 (6 bases). CDR1 and CDR2 from the germline V gene are ENHRY and SYGVKD. V gave up 10 bases and J gave up 1 base, with 12 bases separating them. The CDR3 runs to 13 residues. The CDR3: CATLGSGTDTQYF. Written as DNA, the CDR3 is TGTGCCACCCTCGGGAGTGGCACAGATACGCAGTATTTT.

This chain joins TRBV10-2 and TRBJ1-2, with D perhaps matching TRBD1 (5 bases). With 4 bases removed from V and 5 bases from J, the gap between germline ends came to 14 bases. Germline CDR1 reads WSHSY; CDR2 reads SAAADI. This CDR3 spans 14 amino acids. The CDR3 DNA reads as TGCGCCAGCAGTGTTGTCAGGGAAGGATATGGCTACACCTTC. Protein sequence: CASSVVREGYGYTF.

The chain links TRBV11-2 to TRBJ2-3, with TRBD2 matching over 8 bases. Germline loops: CDR1 SGHAT, CDR2 FQNNGV. The CDR3 has 15 amino acids. The V gene end was trimmed by 4 bases and the J gene end by 5 bases; junction bases not matched to a gene: 8. The CDR3 sequence is CASSSPGLVGDTQYF. Here the CDR3 DNA reads TGTGCCAGCAGCTCTCCGGGACTAGTGGGAGATACGCAGTATTTT.